The rows below give T cell receptor beta chains drawn from one sample of a study of blood T cell repertoires in COVID-19. Measured with immunoSEQ multiplex PCR; TCRdb has only the in-frame clones, and not every one. The sample records roughly 28,000 clones, 65% to 90% being singletons. The specimen was peripheral blood. The receptors were sampled from an older man with active or convalescent COVID-19. CDR3s include the opening cysteine and the closing phenylalanine or tryptophan. Fields, in order: J gene, V gene, clone size, D gene, CDR3 DNA, CDR3 protein. A D gene is named only where the DNA matches it firmly. Not every row has a clone size; where given, it reads once, few, many or a size class.

TRBJ2-1 TRBV11-3 . TRBD1 TGTGCCAGCAGCTTAGGACAGGGGGGCAGTGAGCAGTTCTTC CASSLGQGGSEQFF
TRBJ2-2 TRBV6-6 . . TGTGCCAGCAAAAGAGAGGGCGCGAAGTTCACCGGGGAGCTGTTTTTT CASKREGAKFTGELFF
TRBJ1-2 TRBV5-5 . . TGTGCCAGCAGCCCGATCGTGTTGTCAGGGGATGGGGGCTACACCTTC CASSPIVLSGDGGYTF
TRBJ2-1 TRBV10-3 . TRBD2 TGTGCCATCAGTGACCGCAGCGGGGGAACGGAGCAGTTCTTC CAISDRSGGTEQFF
TRBJ1-2 TRBV6-5 . . TGTGCCACCTGCCGGGACTCCGGGGTCTATGGCTACACCTTC CATCRDSGVYGYTF
TRBJ1-2 TRBV7-2 . . TGTGCCAGCAGCTTAGCTTGGCAGTCTAACTATGGCTACACCTTC CASSLAWQSNYGYTF
TRBJ1-4 TRBV5-4 . . TGTGCCAGCAGCTTGGGCAGAGAAAAACTGTTTTTT CASSLGREKLFF
TRBJ1-2 TRBV19 once TRBD1 TGTGCCAGTAGTACCCGGAGTGAAGGGGGCACCTATGGCTACACCTTC CASSTRSEGGTYGYTF
TRBJ2-2 TRBV15 few TRBD1 TGTGCCACCAGCGTAGGGGGCCTAGGCGGGGAGCTGTTTTTT CATSVGGLGGELFF
TRBJ1-2 TRBV5-6 . . TGTGCCAGCAGCTCGGCATTGCGGCCTAACTATGGCTACACCTTC CASSSALRPNYGYTF
TRBJ2-7 TRBV19 . TRBD2 TGTGCCAGTAGTATCGGGAGGAGTTTCTACGAGCAGTACTTC CASSIGRSFYEQYF
TRBJ2-3 TRBV2 . . TGTGCCAGCAGTGGACAAGCAACAGATACGCAGTATTTT CASSGQATDTQYF
TRBJ2-7 TRBV4-1 . TRBD1 TGCGCCAGCAGCCCACAGGGGGCGCGCGCCTACGAGCAGTACTTC CASSPQGARAYEQYF
TRBJ2-7 TRBV5-1 . TRBD1 TGCGCCAGCAGCTTGACCCCGGACAGGGTGGGAAACGAGCAGTACTTC CASSLTPDRVGNEQYF
TRBJ2-3 TRBV11-3 . TRBD2 TGTGCCAGCAGCGAGGGACTAGCAGATACGCAGTATTTT CASSEGLADTQYF
TRBJ1-5 TRBV27 . . TGTGCCAGCAGGTCCGCGTCCGGGATCCTTAATCAGCCCCAGCATTTT CASRSASGILNQPQHF
TRBJ2-1 TRBV18 . TRBD2 TGTGCCAGCTCAGGGACTAGCGGGGCCTACAATGAGCAGTTCTTC CASSGTSGAYNEQFF
TRBJ2-7 TRBV13 . TRBD2 TGTGCCAGCTCAAGGACTAGCGGGTACTACGAGCAGTACTTC CASSRTSGYYEQYF
TRBJ1-1 TRBV9 . . TGTGCCAGCAGCGTATGGGAAGGGGTGGCTTTCTTT CASSVWEGVAFF
TRBJ1-2 TRBV6-1 . . TGTGCCAGCAGTGAAGGACTCAGCTATGGCTACACCTTC CASSEGLSYGYTF
TRBJ2-3 TRBV5-5 . TRBD1 TGTGCCAGCAGCTTGCTTCCGGACAGGAGCACAGATACGCAGTATTTT CASSLLPDRSTDTQYF
TRBJ2-5 TRBV6-5 . . TGTGCCAGCGCCCAGACAGGGAGGGAGACCCAGTACTTC CASAQTGRETQYF
TRBJ2-7 TRBV18 once TRBD1 TGTGCCAGCTCCCTCCAATTCTCGACAGGGGTGGCCTACGAGCAGTACTTC CASSLQFSTGVAYEQYF
TRBJ2-5 TRBV4-2 . TRBD2 TGTGCCAGCAGCCAAGGGAGCGGGAGGTTCCAAGAGACCCAGTACTTC CASSQGSGRFQETQYF
TRBJ1-2 TRBV11-2 . . TGTGCCAGCAGCCAATTGAGGCTGCGAGGCTACACCTTC CASSQLRLRGYTF
TRBJ2-1 TRBV24-1 . . TGTGCCACCAGTCAAGCCGGGTACAATGAGCAGTTCTTC CATSQAGYNEQFF
TRBJ2-1 TRBV11-1 . TRBD2 TGTGCCAGCAGCCATAGAGGACTAGACGACAATGAGCAGTTCTTC CASSHRGLDDNEQFF
TRBJ2-2 TRBV18 . . TGTGCCAGCTCACGACTAGAAAACACCGGGGAGCTGTTTTTT CASSRLENTGELFF
TRBJ1-1 TRBV3-1/TRBV3-2 . . TGTGCCAGCAGCCAAGGAAGGGGCGCTGAAGCTTTCTTT CASSQGRGAEAFF
TRBJ2-7 TRBV3-1/TRBV3-2 . TRBD2 TGTGCCAGCACCAAAGGTCGAGCGGGGGCCTACGAGCAGTACTTC CASTKGRAGAYEQYF
TRBJ2-1 TRBV19 . TRBD2 TGTGCCAGTACTCCATTTGGGACTAGCCTGAGGGGTAATGAGCAGTTCTTC CASTPFGTSLRGNEQFF
TRBJ2-2 TRBV6-5 . . TGTGCCAGCACTAACGGGGGGCAAAACACCGGGGAGCTGTTTTTT CASTNGGQNTGELFF
TRBJ2-1 TRBV7-9 . TRBD2 TGTGCCAGCAGCCTTAGCGGGGCCTCCTACAATGAGCAGTTCTTC CASSLSGASYNEQFF
TRBJ2-7 TRBV7-9 few . TGTGCCAGCAGCTTAGCACAGCTCGAGCAGTACTTC CASSLAQLEQYF
TRBJ2-1 TRBV9 . TRBD2 TGTGCCAGCAGCCCGCGGGGACTAGCGAGTGGTGAGCAGTTCTTC CASSPRGLASGEQFF
TRBJ1-4 TRBV27 . TRBD1 TGTGCCAGCAGTTTAGCGGGACAGGGGGATGAAAAACTGTTTTTT CASSLAGQGDEKLFF
TRBJ1-1 TRBV6-5 . . TGTGCCAGCAGTATTCGGGAGTCTAGCACTGAAGCTTTCTTT CASSIRESSTEAFF
TRBJ2-1 TRBV18 . TRBD1 TGTGCCAGCTCACCACGGACAGGAAACAATGAGCAGTTCTTC CASSPRTGNNEQFF
TRBJ2-3 TRBV4-1 . TRBD2 TGCGCCAGCAGCCAAGGGTTTAGGACTAGAAACACAGATACGCAGTATTTT CASSQGFRTRNTDTQYF
TRBJ2-7 TRBV2 once . TGTGCCAGCAGTCTCTCCTACGAGCAGTACTTC CASSLSYEQYF
TRBJ2-3 TRBV13 . . TGTGCCAGCAGCTTCGGACTGGGCACAGATACGCAGTATTTT CASSFGLGTDTQYF
TRBJ1-4 TRBV3-1/TRBV3-2 . TRBD1 TGTGCCAGCAGCCAGGGACAGGGGGCTAATGAAAAACTGTTTTTT CASSQGQGANEKLFF
TRBJ1-2 TRBV7-8 . TRBD1 TGTGCCAGCAGTCTGGGACAGCGCTATGGCTACACCTTC CASSLGQRYGYTF
TRBJ2-1 TRBV2 . . TGTGCCAGCACCTTAGCTCCATTGTCTGAGCAGTTCTTC CASTLAPLSEQFF
TRBJ2-7 TRBV6-6 . . TGTGCCAGCACGGAGGGCAACAACTACTCCTACGAGCAGTACTTC CASTEGNNYSYEQYF
TRBJ2-7 TRBV20-1 . TRBD2 TGCAGTGCTAGTACGGGGGGATCCTACGAGCAGTACTTC CSASTGGSYEQYF
TRBJ2-5 TRBV5-8 few TRBD2 TGTGCCAGCAGCTTTGGGACTAGTCGTCGCGAGACCCAGTACTTC CASSFGTSRRETQYF
TRBJ1-3 TRBV3-1/TRBV3-2 . . TGTGCCAGCAGCCAAGAACAGCCGGCCTCTGGAAACACCATATATTTT CASSQEQPASGNTIYF
TRBJ2-7 TRBV6-5 . . TGTGCCAGCAGTTTTCGAGCGTCGAGCCTAGGGGACGAGCAGTACTTC CASSFRASSLGDEQYF
TRBJ1-4 TRBV19 . . TGTGCCAGTAGTGGCGGACAGTATCGGTCTCGGCCACTGTTTTTT CASSGGQYRSRPLFF
TRBJ1-2 TRBV11-3 . . TGTGCCAGCACGAAACATGACAGGATTTATGTTCATGGCTACACCTTC CASTKHDRIYVHGYTF